The 24 T cell receptor beta chains below were found in one sample sequenced in a study of cytomegalovirus exposure and HLA in healthy donors. PCR amplification relied on 60 Vbeta primers (plus 13 Jbeta primers). Generated by immunoSEQ multiplex PCR, the TCRdb table keeps only in-frame clones and is missing some. The sample lists about 130,000 clones; about three quarters were seen once. Specimen: PBMCs. These receptors all stem from a woman between 55 and 75 years old in good health and CMV-seropositive.

This sequence joins TRBV15 and TRBJ2-1; 10 bases are shared with TRBD2. J gave up 8 bases and V 5 bases, and 9 bases lay outside the gene matches. The CDR3 extends over 15 amino acids. In germline, CDR1 is LNHNV, CDR2 YYDKDF (reference sequence). The CDR3 sequence: CATSPQLAGTHEQFF. In nucleotides, the CDR3 is TGTGCCACCAGCCCCCAACTAGCGGGAACGCATGAGCAGTTCTTC. Combining the CDR3 with reference TRBV15 and TRBJ2-1 gives the whole variable domain DAMVIQNPRYQVTQFGKPVTLSCSQTLNHNVMYWYQQKSSQAPKLLFHYYDKDFNNEADTPDNFQSRRPNTSFCFLDIRSPGLGDTAMYLCATSPQLAGTHEQFFGPGTRLTVL.

The chain is built from TRBV6-1 and TRBJ1-2; D is possibly TRBD1 (6 bases). The CDR3 has 18 amino acids. CDR1 and CDR2 from the germline V gene are MNHNS and SASEGT. V was clipped by 1 base and J by 0 bases, with 18 bases between them. The CDR3 nucleotides read TGTGCCAGCAGTGAAGGGGGCCGGGACACTTTCTCTAACTATGGCTACACCTTC. It encodes CASSEGGRDTFSNYGYTF.

This clone has only a few counts. The chain carries TRBV7-9 and TRBJ2-3; 7 bases are a match to TRBD2. V lost 1 base, J lost 4 bases, and 5 bases stayed unmatched. The CDR3 totals 15 residues. The germline gives CDR1 SEHNR, CDR2 FQNEAQ (reference sequence). The CDR3: CASSLEAGVPDTQYF. The CDR3 DNA sequence: TGTGCCAGCAGCTTAGAGGCGGGAGTCCCAGATACGCAGTATTTT.

This chain uses TRBV20-1 with TRBJ2-5; D possibly corresponds to TRBD2 (6 bases). This CDR3 is 11 amino acids long. Trimming took 6 bases from V and 5 from J, leaving 10 bases between them. In germline, CDR1 is DFQATT, CDR2 SNEGSKA (reference sequence). The CDR3: CSASSAETQYF. DNA for the CDR3: TGCAGTGCCTCTAGCGCGGAGACCCAGTACTTC.

This clone was found once. V gene TRBV13 combines with J gene TRBJ2-3, with D possibly TRBD2 on 6 matching bases. Germline V gene lookup returns CDR1 PRHDT and CDR2 FYEKMQ (reference sequence). CDR3 length: 14 amino acids. Trimming took off 7 bases at V and 4 bases at J, with 15 bases between the two ends. DNA of the CDR3: TGTGCCAGCATTCGGGTAGCGGCGGCAGATACGCAGTATTTT. It specifies CASIRVAAADTQYF.

There are a few counts of this clone. The chain combines TRBV7-2 with TRBJ1-1; D is perhaps TRBD1 (6 bases). Germline V gene data show CDR1 as SGHTA and CDR2 as FQGNSA. This CDR3 is 16 amino acids long. V lost 2 bases and J 4 bases, leaving 17 bases between the germline ends. The CDR3 protein is CASSLTGPAVSTEAFF. CDR3 bases: TGTGCCAGCAGCTTAACAGGGCCAGCCGTGAGCACTGAAGCTTTCTTT.

V gene TRBV18 combines with J gene TRBJ2-5; 10 nucleotides line up with TRBD1. This CDR3 has 14 amino acids. The trim removed 4 bases at V and 4 bases at J, leaving 3 bases unmatched. Germline-derived CDR1 and CDR2 are KGHSH and LQKENI. The CDR3 spells CASSLGQGTETQYF. Written as DNA, the CDR3 is TGTGCCAGCTCACTGGGACAGGGGACAGAGACCCAGTACTTC.

About this clone: The junction and the germline gene differ at one end; a read error may be behind it. The chain uses TRBV25-1 and TRBJ2-1; D is ambiguous. From germline, CDR1 is MGHDK and CDR2 SYGVNS. CDR3 length: 11 amino acids. CDR3: CASSQYSEQFF. CDR3 DNA sequence: TGTGCCAGCAGTCAATATAGTGAGCAGTTCTTC.

The chain carries TRBV30 and TRBJ1-2; tentatively, D is TRBD1 (6 bases). The CDR3 has 13 amino acids. V dropped 2 bases and J dropped 4 bases, with 11 bases sitting between them. Germline CDR1 reads GTSNPN; CDR2 reads SVGIG (reference sequence). As DNA, the CDR3 is TGTGCCTGGAGTAGGGGGGAGGGCTATGGCTACACCTTC. Translating it yields CAWSRGEGYGYTF.

V usage is TRBV9 and J usage is TRBJ2-5; TRBD1 matches 9 bases. The CDR3 runs 15 residues. In germline, CDR1 is SGDLS, CDR2 YYNGEE. The V gene end was trimmed by 4 bases and the J gene end by 3 bases; junction bases not matched to a gene: 7. The CDR3 protein is CASSSQGAEEETQYF. The CDR3 coding sequence is TGTGCCAGCAGCTCACAGGGGGCTGAAGAAGAGACCCAGTACTTC.

This chain connects TRBV7-3 to TRBJ1-1; D possibly corresponds to TRBD1 (6 bases). Trimming took off 5 bases at V and 1 base at J, with 23 bases between the two ends. The germline V gene has CDR1 SGHTA and CDR2 FQGTGA. The CDR3 totals 18 residues. DNA of the CDR3: TGTGCCAGCAGCCCTGGTGTTGTTGGGACACCAAGGAACACTGAAGCTTTCTTT. This translates into CASSPGVVGTPRNTEAFF.

The chain employs TRBV5-4 and TRBJ1-2, with TRBD1 matching 7 bases. Per the germline V gene, CDR1 is SGHNT and CDR2 is YYREEE (reference sequence). The ends lost 1 base at V and 3 bases at J; junction bases unmatched: 3. This CDR3 comprises 14 residues. CDR3 region: CASSLTGADYGYTF. The CDR3 nucleotides read TGTGCCAGCAGCTTGACAGGGGCAGACTATGGCTACACCTTC.

The genes are TRBV7-3 and TRBJ2-3, with TRBD2 identical over 14 bases. Trimming cost V 5 bases and J 9 bases; bases outside gene matches: 13. There are 17 residues in the CDR3. The germline V gene has CDR1 SGHTA and CDR2 FQGTGA. The chain's CDR3 is CASSPGTSGSTGRTQYF. CDR3 nucleotides: TGTGCCAGCAGCCCGGGGACTAGCGGGAGCACGGGGAGGACGCAGTATTTT. Full variable domain (outside the CDR3, taken from reference TRBV7-3 and TRBJ2-3): GAGVSQTPSNKVTEKGKYVELRCDPISGHTALYWYRQSLGQGPEFLIYFQGTGAADDSGLPNDRFFAVRPEGSVSTLKIQRTERGDSAVYLCASSPGTSGSTGRTQYFGPGTRLTVL.

The gene calls are TRBV29-1 and TRBJ2-2, with D possibly being TRBD2 (5 bases). Germline CDR1 SQVTM, CDR2 ANQGSEA. Trimming took off 5 bases at V and 4 bases at J, with 14 bases between the two ends. This CDR3 is built from 14 residues. The CDR3 protein is CSVRDRGSTGELFF. CDR3 nucleotides: TGCAGCGTTCGCGACCGGGGTTCCACCGGGGAGCTGTTTTTT.

This chain links TRBV5-5 with TRBJ1-1; tentative D call: TRBD1 (5 bases). The CDR3 sequence is 14 residues long. The ends were cut back, 5 bases at V and 5 bases at J, with 16 bases in the middle. Germline values: CDR1 SGHKS, CDR2 YYEKEE (reference sequence). CDR3 loop: CASSQTAPFTEAFF. The CDR3 nucleotides read TGTGCCAGCAGTCAGACAGCTCCATTTACTGAAGCTTTCTTT.

V is TRBV5-1 and J is TRBJ2-3, with 12 bases identical to TRBD2. The CDR3 loop spans 15 amino acids. CDR1 SGHRS and CDR2 YFSETQ come from the germline V gene. V lost 2 bases and J lost 6; bases outside the gene matches: 4. This CDR3 is CASSLTTSGSDTQYF. The CDR3, as DNA: TGCGCCAGCAGCTTAACGACTAGCGGGAGCGATACGCAGTATTTT. The complete variable domain, with remaining parts taken from reference TRBV5-1 and TRBJ2-3, reads KAGVTQTPRYLIKTRGQQVTLSCSPISGHRSVSWYQQTPGQGLQFLFEYFSETQRNKGNFPGRFSGRQFSNSRSEMNVSTLELGDSALYLCASSLTTSGSDTQYFGPGTRLTVL.

This chain joins TRBV2 and TRBJ1-1; D might be TRBD1 (5 bases). Germline CDR1 is SNHLY and CDR2 is FYNNEI. With 6 bases removed from V and 1 base from J, the gap between germline ends came to 6 bases. The CDR3 sequence is 12 residues long. The CDR3 sequence is CASSDRNTEAFF. DNA of the CDR3: TGTGCCAGCAGCGACAGGAACACTGAAGCTTTCTTT.

The chain links TRBV5-1 to TRBJ1-1; TRBD1 is a possible D gene (5 bases). Trimming left V 5 bases short and J 3 bases short, with 20 bases between. Germline V gives CDR1 SGHRS, CDR2 YFSETQ. This CDR3 contains 16 residues. CDR3 nucleotides: TGCGCCAGCAGTCCCGGGACTTCTAGCAGATACACTGAAGCTTTCTTT. This sequence encodes CASSPGTSSRYTEAFF.

The rearrangement joins TRBV14 to TRBJ2-7; 8 bases are a match to TRBD2. Germline CDR1 is SGHDN and CDR2 is FVKESK. V was clipped by 0 bases and J by 3 bases; unmatched bases: 10. This CDR3 contains 17 residues. CDR3 in DNA: TGTGCCAGCAGCCAAGAGGTAAGCGGGAGAATTCTCTACGAGCAGTACTTC. Amino acid sequence: CASSQEVSGRILYEQYF.

The chain combines TRBV11-2 with TRBJ1-1; 8 bases fit TRBD1. The ends lost 2 bases at V and 6 bases at J; junction bases unmatched: 8. The CDR3 is 15 amino acids. Germline V gene lookup returns CDR1 SGHAT and CDR2 FQNNGV. DNA for the CDR3: TGTGCCAGCAGCTTAAGCCAGGGGGCCATCTCTGAAGCTTTCTTT. Its protein product is CASSLSQGAISEAFF.

This sequence joins TRBV7-9 and TRBJ2-1; 10 bases are shared with TRBD2. J gave up 3 bases and V 3 bases, and 2 bases lay outside the gene matches. CDR1 and CDR2 (germline): SEHNR, FQNEAQ (reference sequence). The CDR3 has 15 residues. The CDR3 DNA reads as TGTGCCAGCAGCTTTAGCGGGGGGAGCTACAATGAGCAGTTCTTC. Translated, it gives CASSFSGGSYNEQFF.

This clone showed up just a few times. This chain connects TRBV7-2 to TRBJ1-4; 10 nucleotides agree with TRBD1. CDR1 is SGHTA, CDR2 FQGNSA, per germline. V lost 3 bases, J lost 5 bases, and 3 bases stayed unmatched. The CDR3 consists of 15 residues. CDR3 sequence (DNA): TGTGCCAGCAGCTTTGACAGGGGGCAAAATGAAAAACTGTTTTTT. Protein sequence: CASSFDRGQNEKLFF.

This chain links TRBV6-6 with TRBJ2-3; no reliable D call. This CDR3 has 15 amino acids. CDR1 is MNHNY and CDR2 is SVGAGI in the germline V gene (reference sequence). Trimming removed 7 bases at V and 7 bases at J, with 21 bases between. In DNA form, the CDR3 reads TGTGCCAGCATTCCATCAGGCGCGTCAAGTAATACGCAGTATTTT. Translated: CASIPSGASSNTQYF.

The chain couples TRBV18 to TRBJ1-2; the match to TRBD1 covers 8 bases. Losses at the gene ends were 2 bases for V and 9 bases for J; bases not matched to a gene: 5. CDR1 and CDR2 (germline): KGHSH, LQKENI. This CDR3 has 13 residues. The DNA of the CDR3 is TGTGCCAGCTCACCAGAGACAGGGGTTAGCTACACCTTC. Encoded protein: CASSPETGVSYTF.